This entry describes one TCR beta chain. The antigen remains undetermined. The CDR3 runs 16 residues. Germline-derived CDR1 and CDR2 are MNHEY and SMNVEV (reference sequence). The junction had 9 bases not matched to a gene; V was cut back by 6 bases and J by 2 bases. The data are from a study of cytomegalovirus exposure and HLA in healthy donors. Study-wide points: In the approximately 120 validation repertoires, a later analysis found that first-cohort TCR clusters tended to co-occur.

Assay used: immunoSEQ multiplex PCR; TCRdb lists only in-frame clones, some missing. The table includes 180,000 or so clones, roughly 82% detected once. The chain couples TRBV27 to TRBJ2-2; 7 positions match TRBD1. Sequencing was done on a sample of PBMCs. This sequence originates from a woman under 40 in good health and CMV-seropositive. Here the CDR3 reads CASRGLGTENTGELFF. DNA of the CDR3: TGTGCCAGCAGAGGACTCGGGACAGAAAACACCGGGGAGCTGTTTTTT.